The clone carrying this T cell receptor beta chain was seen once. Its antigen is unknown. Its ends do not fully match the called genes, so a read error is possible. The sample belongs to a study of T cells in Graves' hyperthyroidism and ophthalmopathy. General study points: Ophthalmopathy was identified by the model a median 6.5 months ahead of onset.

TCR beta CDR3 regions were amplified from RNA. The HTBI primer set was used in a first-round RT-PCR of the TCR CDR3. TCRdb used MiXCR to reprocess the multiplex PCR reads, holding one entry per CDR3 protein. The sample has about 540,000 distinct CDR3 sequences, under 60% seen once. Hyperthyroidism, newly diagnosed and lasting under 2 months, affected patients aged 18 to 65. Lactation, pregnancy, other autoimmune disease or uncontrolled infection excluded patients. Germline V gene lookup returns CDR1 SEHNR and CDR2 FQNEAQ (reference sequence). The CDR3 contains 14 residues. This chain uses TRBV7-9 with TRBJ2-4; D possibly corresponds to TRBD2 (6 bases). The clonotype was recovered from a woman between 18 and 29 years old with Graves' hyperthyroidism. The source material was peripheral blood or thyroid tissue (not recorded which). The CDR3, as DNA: TGTGCCAGCAGTTTAGGGACTTCCCCCGAGAATCAGTACTTC. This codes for CASSLGTSPENQYF.